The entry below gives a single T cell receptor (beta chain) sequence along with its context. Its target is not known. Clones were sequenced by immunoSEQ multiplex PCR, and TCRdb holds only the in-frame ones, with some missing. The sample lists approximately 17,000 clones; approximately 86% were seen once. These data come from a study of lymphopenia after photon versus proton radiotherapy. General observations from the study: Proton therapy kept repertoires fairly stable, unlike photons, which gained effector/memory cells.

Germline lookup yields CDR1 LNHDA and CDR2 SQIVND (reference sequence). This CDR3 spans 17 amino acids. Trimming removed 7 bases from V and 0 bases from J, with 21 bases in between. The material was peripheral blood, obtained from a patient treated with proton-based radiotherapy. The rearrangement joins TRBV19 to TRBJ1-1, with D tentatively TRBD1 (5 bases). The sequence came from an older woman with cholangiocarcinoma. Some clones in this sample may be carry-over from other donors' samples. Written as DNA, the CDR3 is TGTGCCAGTACTCCAATTGGGGGGGTCTACATGAACACTGAAGCTTTCTTT. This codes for CASTPIGGVYMNTEAFF.